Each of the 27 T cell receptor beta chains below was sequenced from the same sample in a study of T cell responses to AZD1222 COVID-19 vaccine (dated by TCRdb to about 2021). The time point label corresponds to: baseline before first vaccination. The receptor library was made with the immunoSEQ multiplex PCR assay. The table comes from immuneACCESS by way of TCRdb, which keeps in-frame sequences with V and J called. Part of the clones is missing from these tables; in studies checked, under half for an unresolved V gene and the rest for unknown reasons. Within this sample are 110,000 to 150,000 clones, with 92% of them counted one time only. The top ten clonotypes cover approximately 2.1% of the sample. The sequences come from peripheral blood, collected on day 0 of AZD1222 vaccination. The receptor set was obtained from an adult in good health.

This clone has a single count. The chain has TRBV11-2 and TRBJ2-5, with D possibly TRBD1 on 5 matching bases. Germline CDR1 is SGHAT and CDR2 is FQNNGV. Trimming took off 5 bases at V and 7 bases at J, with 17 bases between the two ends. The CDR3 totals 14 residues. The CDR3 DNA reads TGTGCCAGCAGCATGGACAAGTCTGCGGTGACCCAGTACTTC. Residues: CASSMDKSAVTQYF.

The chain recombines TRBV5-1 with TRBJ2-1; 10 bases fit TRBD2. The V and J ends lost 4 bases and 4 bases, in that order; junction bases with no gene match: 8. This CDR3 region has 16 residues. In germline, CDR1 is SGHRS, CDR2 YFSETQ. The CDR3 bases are TGCGCCAGCAGCCCCTCAGCGGGGGGGCTGTACAATGAGCAGTTCTTC. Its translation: CASSPSAGGLYNEQFF.

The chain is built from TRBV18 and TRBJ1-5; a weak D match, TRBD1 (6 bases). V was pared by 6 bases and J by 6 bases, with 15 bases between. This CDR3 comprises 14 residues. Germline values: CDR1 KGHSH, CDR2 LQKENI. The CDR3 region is CASSQGGPGQPQHF. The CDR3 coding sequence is TGTGCCAGCTCTCAAGGGGGGCCGGGTCAGCCCCAGCATTTT.

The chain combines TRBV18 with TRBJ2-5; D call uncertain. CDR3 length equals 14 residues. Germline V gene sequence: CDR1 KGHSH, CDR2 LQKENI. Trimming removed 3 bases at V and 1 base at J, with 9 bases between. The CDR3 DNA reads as TGTGCCAGCTCACCTGGCGTGGCCCAAGAGACCCAGTACTTC. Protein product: CASSPGVAQETQYF.

The CDR3 is CASSPRVQENLGNTIYF. For the CDR3, the DNA is TGCGCCAGCAGCCCAAGAGTCCAGGAGAATTTGGGGAACACCATATATTTT. The gene calls are TRBV4-1 and TRBJ1-3, with no clear D. Trimming pared 4 bases from V and 7 bases from J, leaving 23 bases between. CDR3 length: 17 amino acids. Looked up from germline, CDR1 is MGHRA and CDR2 is YSYEKL.

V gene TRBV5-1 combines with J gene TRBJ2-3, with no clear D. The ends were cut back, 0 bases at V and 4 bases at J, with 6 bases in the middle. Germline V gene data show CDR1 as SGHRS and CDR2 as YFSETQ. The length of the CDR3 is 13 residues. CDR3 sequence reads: CASSLGAPDTQYF. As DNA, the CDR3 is TGCGCCAGCAGCTTGGGGGCGCCAGATACGCAGTATTTT.

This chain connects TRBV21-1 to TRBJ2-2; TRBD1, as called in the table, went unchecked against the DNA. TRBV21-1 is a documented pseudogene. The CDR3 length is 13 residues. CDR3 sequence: CAGRITNTGELFF. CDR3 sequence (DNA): TGTGCCGGCCGAATAACAAACACCGGGGAGCTGTTTTTT.

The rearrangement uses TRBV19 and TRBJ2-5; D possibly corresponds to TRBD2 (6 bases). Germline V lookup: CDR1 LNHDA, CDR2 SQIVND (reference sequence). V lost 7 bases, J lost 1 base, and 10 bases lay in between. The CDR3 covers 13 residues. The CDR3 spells CASTGGFQETQYF. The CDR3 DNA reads TGTGCCAGTACCGGGGGATTCCAAGAGACCCAGTACTTC.

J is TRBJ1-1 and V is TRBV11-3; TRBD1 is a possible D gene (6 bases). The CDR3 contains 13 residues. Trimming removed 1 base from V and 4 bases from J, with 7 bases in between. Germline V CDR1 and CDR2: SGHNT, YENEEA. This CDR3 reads CASSLVGGTEAFF. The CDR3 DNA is TGTGCCAGCAGCTTAGTAGGGGGCACTGAAGCTTTCTTT. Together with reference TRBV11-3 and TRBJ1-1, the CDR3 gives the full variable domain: EAGVVQSPRYKIIEKKQPVAFWCNPISGHNTLYWYLQNLGQGPELLIRYENEEAVDDSQLPKDRFSAERLKGVDSTLKIQPAELGDSAVYLCASSLVGGTEAFFGQGTRLTVV.

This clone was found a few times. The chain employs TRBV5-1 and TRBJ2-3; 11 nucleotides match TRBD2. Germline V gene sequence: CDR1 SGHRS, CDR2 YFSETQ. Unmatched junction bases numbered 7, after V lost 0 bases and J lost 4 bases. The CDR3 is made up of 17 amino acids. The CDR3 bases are TGCGCCAGCAGCTTGGCCCTAGCGGGGGGTATACCAGATACGCAGTATTTT. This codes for CASSLALAGGIPDTQYF.

The CDR3 DNA sequence: TGTGCCAGCAGCTCCGCCCGGTCTCGCATACTGTTAAACACCATATATTTT. Translated, it gives CASSSARSRILLNTIYF. The V and J genes are TRBV28 and TRBJ1-3, with D unresolved. Germline V gene sequence: CDR1 MDHEN, CDR2 SYDVKM. This CDR3 region has 17 residues. V lost 6 bases to trimming and J lost 6 bases, with 24 bases between them.

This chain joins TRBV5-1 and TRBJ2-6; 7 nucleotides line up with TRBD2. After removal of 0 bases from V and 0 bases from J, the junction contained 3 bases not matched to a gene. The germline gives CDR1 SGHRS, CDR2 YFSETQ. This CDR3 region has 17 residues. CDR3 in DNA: TGCGCCAGCAGCTTGGCCCCGGGGGGCTCTGGGGCCAACGTCCTGACTTTC. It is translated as CASSLAPGGSGANVLTF. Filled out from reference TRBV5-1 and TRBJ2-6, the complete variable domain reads KAGVTQTPRYLIKTRGQQVTLSCSPISGHRSVSWYQQTPGQGLQFLFEYFSETQRNKGNFPGRFSGRQFSNSRSEMNVSTLELGDSALYLCASSLAPGGSGANVLTFGAGSRLTVL.

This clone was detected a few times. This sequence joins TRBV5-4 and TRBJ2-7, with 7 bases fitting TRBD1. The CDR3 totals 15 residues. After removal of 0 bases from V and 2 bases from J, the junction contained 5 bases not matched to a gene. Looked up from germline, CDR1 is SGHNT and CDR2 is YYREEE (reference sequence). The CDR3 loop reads CASSLGRQGPYEQYF. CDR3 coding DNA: TGTGCCAGCAGCTTGGGCCGACAGGGACCCTACGAGCAGTACTTC.

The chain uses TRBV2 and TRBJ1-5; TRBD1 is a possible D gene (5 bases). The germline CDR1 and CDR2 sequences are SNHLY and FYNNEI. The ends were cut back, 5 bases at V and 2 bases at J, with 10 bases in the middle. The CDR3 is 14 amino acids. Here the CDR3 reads CASSYQGGNQPQHF. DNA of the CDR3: TGTGCCAGCAGTTACCAGGGCGGCAATCAGCCCCAGCATTTT. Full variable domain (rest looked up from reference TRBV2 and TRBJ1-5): EPEVTQTPSHQVTQMGQEVILRCVPISNHLYFYWYRQILGQKVEFLVSFYNNEISEKSEIFDDQFSVERPDGSNFTLKIRSTKLEDSAMYFCASSYQGGNQPQHFGDGTRLSIL.

The CDR3 spells CASSDGQGYGYTF. The DNA of the CDR3 is TGTGCCAGCTCAGACGGACAGGGCTATGGCTACACCTTC. The gene calls are TRBV18 and TRBJ1-2; 8 bases are shared with TRBD1. Per germline, CDR1 KGHSH and CDR2 LQKENI. CDR3 size: 13 residues. The trim removed 5 bases at V and 4 bases at J, leaving 3 bases unmatched.

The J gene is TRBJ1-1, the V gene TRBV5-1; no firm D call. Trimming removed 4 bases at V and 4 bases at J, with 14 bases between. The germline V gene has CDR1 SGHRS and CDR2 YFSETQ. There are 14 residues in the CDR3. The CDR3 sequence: CASSPRSRGTEAFF. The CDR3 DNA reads TGCGCCAGCAGCCCCAGGTCGCGGGGCACTGAAGCTTTCTTT.

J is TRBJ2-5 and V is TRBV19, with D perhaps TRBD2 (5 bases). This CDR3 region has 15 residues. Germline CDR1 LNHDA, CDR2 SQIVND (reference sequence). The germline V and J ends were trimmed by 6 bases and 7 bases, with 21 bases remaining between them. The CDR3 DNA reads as TGTGCCAGTAGCCCATCGCCGGGGTCTTATGGGACCCAGTACTTC. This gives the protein CASSPSPGSYGTQYF.

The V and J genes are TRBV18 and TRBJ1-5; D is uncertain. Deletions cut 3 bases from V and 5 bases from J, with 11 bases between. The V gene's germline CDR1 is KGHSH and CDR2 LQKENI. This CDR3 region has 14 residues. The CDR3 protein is CASSPPGTHQPQHF. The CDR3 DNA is TGTGCCAGCTCACCCCCTGGTACACATCAGCCCCAGCATTTT.

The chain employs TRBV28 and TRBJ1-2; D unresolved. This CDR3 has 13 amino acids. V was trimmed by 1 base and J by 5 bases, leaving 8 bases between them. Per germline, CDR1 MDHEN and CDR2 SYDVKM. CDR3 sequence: CASSLLRTYGYTF. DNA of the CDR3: TGTGCCAGCAGTTTATTACGGACGTATGGCTACACCTTC.

The CDR3 nucleotides are TGCGCCAGCAGCTTGGGACCCTCCCGGGGGGCGGGTTTAGAGCAGTTCTTC. It specifies CASSLGPSRGAGLEQFF. The chain uses TRBV5-1 and TRBJ2-1; possibly TRBD2 for D (7 bases). CDR3 length: 17 amino acids. Germline assignment: CDR1 SGHRS and CDR2 YFSETQ. The ends were cut back, 0 bases at V and 10 bases at J, with 23 bases in the middle. The full variable domain, its missing parts supplied by reference TRBV5-1 and TRBJ2-1, is KAGVTQTPRYLIKTRGQQVTLSCSPISGHRSVSWYQQTPGQGLQFLFEYFSETQRNKGNFPGRFSGRQFSNSRSEMNVSTLELGDSALYLCASSLGPSRGAGLEQFFGPGTRLTVL.

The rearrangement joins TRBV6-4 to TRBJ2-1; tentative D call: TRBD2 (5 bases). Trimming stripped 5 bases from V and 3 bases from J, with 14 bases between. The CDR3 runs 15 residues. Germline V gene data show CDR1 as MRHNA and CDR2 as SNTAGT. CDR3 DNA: TGTGCCAGCAGTCAATCTGGGGAGAACTACAATGAGCAGTTCTTC. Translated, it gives CASSQSGENYNEQFF.

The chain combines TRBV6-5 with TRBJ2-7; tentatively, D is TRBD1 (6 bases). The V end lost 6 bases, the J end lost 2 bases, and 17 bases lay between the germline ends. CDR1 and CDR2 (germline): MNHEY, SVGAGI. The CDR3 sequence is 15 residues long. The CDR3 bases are TGTGCCAGCAGGGGATCACGGACAGCCACCTACGAGCAGTACTTC. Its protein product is CASRGSRTATYEQYF.

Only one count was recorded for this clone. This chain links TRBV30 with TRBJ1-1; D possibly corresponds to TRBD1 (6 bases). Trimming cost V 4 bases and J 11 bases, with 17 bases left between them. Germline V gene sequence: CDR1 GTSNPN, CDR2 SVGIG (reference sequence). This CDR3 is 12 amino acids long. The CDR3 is CAWTADLGGAFF. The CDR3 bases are TGTGCCTGGACGGCGGACTTAGGGGGGGCTTTCTTT.

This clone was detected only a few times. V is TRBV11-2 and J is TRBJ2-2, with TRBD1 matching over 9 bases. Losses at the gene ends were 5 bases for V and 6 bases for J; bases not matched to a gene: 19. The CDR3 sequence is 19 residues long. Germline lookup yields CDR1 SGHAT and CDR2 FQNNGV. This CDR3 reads CASSPGQGKATGLPGELFF. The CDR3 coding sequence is TGTGCCAGCAGCCCGGGACAGGGAAAAGCCACTGGGCTTCCCGGGGAGCTGTTTTTT. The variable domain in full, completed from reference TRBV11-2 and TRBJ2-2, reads EAGVAQSPRYKIIEKRQSVAFWCNPISGHATLYWYQQILGQGPKLLIQFQNNGVVDDSQLPKDRFSAERLKGVDSTLKIQPAKLEDSAVYLCASSPGQGKATGLPGELFFGEGSRLTVL.

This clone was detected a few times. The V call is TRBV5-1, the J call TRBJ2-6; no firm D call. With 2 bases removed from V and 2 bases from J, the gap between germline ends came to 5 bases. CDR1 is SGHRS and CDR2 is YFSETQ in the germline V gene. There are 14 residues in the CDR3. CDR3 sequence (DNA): TGCGCCAGCAGCTTAGGGACTGGGGCCAACGTCCTGACTTTC. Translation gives CASSLGTGANVLTF.

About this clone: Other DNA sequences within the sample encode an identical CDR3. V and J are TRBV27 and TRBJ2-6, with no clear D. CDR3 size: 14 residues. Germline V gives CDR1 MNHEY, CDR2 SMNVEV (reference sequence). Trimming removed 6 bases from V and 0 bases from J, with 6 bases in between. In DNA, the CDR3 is TGTGCCAGCAGCTTGAGCTCTGGGGCCAACGTCCTGACTTTC. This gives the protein CASSLSSGANVLTF.

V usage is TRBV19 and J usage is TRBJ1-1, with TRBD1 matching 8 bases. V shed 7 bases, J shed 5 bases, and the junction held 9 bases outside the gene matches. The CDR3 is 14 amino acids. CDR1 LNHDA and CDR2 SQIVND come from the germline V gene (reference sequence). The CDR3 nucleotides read TGTGCCAGTACCCGAACCAGGGGGCGAACTGAAGCTTTCTTT. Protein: CASTRTRGRTEAFF.